This T cell receptor (beta chain) was identified in a study of cytomegalovirus exposure and HLA in healthy donors. Note on this clone: Its antigen is not known.

Germline V lookup: CDR1 SGDLS, CDR2 YYNGEE. CDR3 size: 13 residues. V dropped 4 bases and J dropped 6 bases, with 13 bases sitting between them. Overall study findings and caveats: Cytomegalovirus status was reportedly diagnosed by the classifier with high sensitivity and specificity.

60 Vbeta and 13 Jbeta primers were used in PCR. The repertoire was sequenced with immunoSEQ multiplex PCR; TCRdb's copy has only in-frame clones and lacks some. The data hold 90,000 to 130,000 clones, with about four fifths observed a single time. The clonotype comes from a man between 25 and 39 years old in good health and CMV-seropositive. Sequencing was performed on PBMCs. The chain joins TRBV9 to TRBJ1-2, with D hard to call. The CDR3 protein is CASSPSSLNGYTF. CDR3 coding DNA: TGTGCCAGCAGCCCGTCCTCTCTTAATGGCTACACCTTC.